This is a list of T cell receptor beta chains from one sample in a study of a mutant IDH1 vaccine in newly diagnosed glioma. No antigen has been assigned to these receptors. Assay used: immunoSEQ multiplex PCR; TCRdb lists only in-frame clones, some missing. The sample consists of fewer than 65,000 clones, 70% to 90% of them appearing once. Material: PBMCs, obtained from a glioma patient whose treatment included an IDH1 peptide vaccine. The source of these receptors is a young man with glioma. Each CDR3 is given with its conserved first and last residue. The order of the fields is V gene, D gene, clone size, J gene, CDR3 protein, CDR3 DNA. The D gene is left open where the match is weak. Rows give clone size only sometimes, using once, few, many, or a class for an expanded clone.

TRBV9,TRBD1,NA,TRBJ1-2,CASSAEGQIPNYGYTF,TGTGCCAGCAGCGCCGAGGGACAGATACCTAACTATGGCTACACCTTC
TRBV11-3,NA,NA,TRBJ2-2,CASSLTTTNTGELFF,TGTGCCAGCAGCTTGACGACAACGAACACCGGGGAGCTGTTTTTT
TRBV5-1,NA,NA,TRBJ2-7,CASSPGGRKSSYEQYF,TGCGCCAGCAGCCCCGGAGGCCGGAAAAGCTCCTACGAGCAGTACTTC
TRBV15,TRBD1,NA,TRBJ1-4,CATGTGQDFEKLFF,TGTGCCACCGGGACGGGACAGGATTTTGAAAAACTGTTTTTT
TRBV5-1,NA,once,TRBJ2-2,CASSLTVGPGTGELFF,TGCGCCAGCAGCCTGACGGTGGGGCCGGGCACCGGGGAGCTGTTTTTT
TRBV5-1,NA,NA,TRBJ1-4,CASSSAQVQQGEKLFF,TGCGCCAGCAGCTCCGCGCAGGTCCAGCAGGGTGAAAAACTGTTTTTT
TRBV6-5,TRBD1,NA,TRBJ1-5,CASRPDRGFQPQHF,TGTGCCAGCAGGCCCGACAGGGGGTTTCAGCCCCAGCATTTT
TRBV28,NA,NA,TRBJ2-1,CASSLAMGKYNEQFF,TGTGCCAGCAGTTTAGCGATGGGGAAGTACAATGAGCAGTTCTTC
TRBV4-2,NA,NA,TRBJ2-1,CASSQAPGVTGSSYNEQFF,TGTGCCAGCAGCCAAGCACCAGGGGTAACGGGAAGCTCCTACAATGAGCAGTTCTTC
TRBV11-2,TRBD1,NA,TRBJ1-1,CASSLGLGQGSDTEAFF,TGTGCCAGCAGCTTAGGGCTAGGACAGGGGAGTGACACTGAAGCTTTCTTT
TRBV11-3,NA,NA,TRBJ1-1,CASSLSFGRNTEAFF,TGTGCCAGCAGCTTATCGTTCGGGAGGAACACTGAAGCTTTCTTT
TRBV6-1,NA,NA,TRBJ2-7,CASRGLGYEQYF,TGTGCCAGCAGGGGGCTAGGCTACGAGCAGTACTTC
TRBV5-4,NA,NA,TRBJ2-1,CASSLAVLGPQGSNEQFF,TGTGCCAGCAGCTTGGCGGTGCTGGGCCCGCAGGGGTCCAATGAGCAGTTCTTC
TRBV7-9,TRBD1,NA,TRBJ1-3,CASSLEAGGSTIYF,TGTGCCAGCAGCTTAGAAGCAGGGGGTAGCACCATATATTTT
TRBV10-3,TRBD1,NA,TRBJ2-7,CAISTDRGSYEQYF,TGTGCCATCAGTACGGACAGGGGTTCCTACGAGCAGTACTTC
TRBV19,TRBD1,NA,TRBJ2-1,CASRTGDRGLADNEQFF,TGTGCCAGTCGGACAGGGGATCGTGGGCTAGCGGACAATGAGCAGTTCTTC
TRBV2,NA,NA,TRBJ2-1,CASSEVGVGGTAYNEQFF,TGTGCCAGCAGTGAAGTGGGGGTTGGGGGGACGGCCTACAATGAGCAGTTCTTC
TRBV28,NA,NA,TRBJ1-3,CASSPLLRVSGNTIYF,TGTGCCAGCAGTCCCCTACTACGGGTCTCTGGAAACACCATATATTTT
TRBV6-5,NA,NA,TRBJ1-2,CASSVMGGSGYTF,TGTGCCAGCAGTGTGATGGGGGGCTCTGGCTACACCTTC
TRBV6-1,NA,NA,TRBJ1-5,CASSPRTISRQPQHF,TGTGCCAGCAGCCCCCGGACGATCTCCCGCCAGCCCCAGCATTTT
TRBV19,NA,NA,TRBJ1-6,CASSIGQDNSPLHF,TGTGCCAGTAGTATAGGGCAGGATAATTCACCCCTCCACTTT
TRBV5-1,TRBD1,NA,TRBJ2-2,CASSLYPQGSNTGELFF,TGCGCCAGCAGCTTGTACCCACAGGGGTCGAACACCGGGGAGCTGTTTTTT
TRBV5-1,NA,few,TRBJ2-2,CASSQTPTAGELFF,TGCGCCAGCAGCCAAACCCCGACAGCCGGGGAGCTGTTTTTT
TRBV10-3,TRBD2,NA,TRBJ2-7,CAISATSGGEQYF,TGTGCCATCAGTGCGACTAGCGGGGGGGAGCAGTACTTC
TRBV23-1,TRBD2,few,TRBJ2-2,CASKSRSVAGNTGELFF,TGCGCCAGCAAGTCTAGAAGTGTAGCGGGGAACACCGGGGAGCTGTTTTTT
TRBV11-2,NA,NA,TRBJ1-3,CASSLKNSGNTIYF,TGTGCCAGCAGCTTAAAGAACTCTGGAAACACCATATATTTT
TRBV5-1,TRBD1,few,TRBJ1-1,CASSSVRGTLQNTEAFF,TGCGCCAGCAGCTCGGTCAGGGGGACCTTACAGAACACTGAAGCTTTCTTT
TRBV4-2,NA,NA,TRBJ2-7,CASSHAAEQYF,TGTGCCAGCAGCCACGCGGCCGAGCAGTACTTC
TRBV30,NA,NA,TRBJ1-4,CAWSVRGVHEKLFF,TGTGCCTGGAGTGTACGGGGGGTCCATGAAAAACTGTTTTTT
TRBV7-6,NA,NA,TRBJ2-7,CASSLASGSYEQYF,TGTGCCAGCAGCTTAGCGAGTGGATCCTACGAGCAGTACTTC
TRBV7-9,NA,NA,TRBJ2-6,CASSFLVSGANVLTF,TGTGCCAGCAGCTTCCTTGTTTCTGGGGCCAACGTCCTGACTTTC
TRBV5-4,TRBD1,NA,TRBJ1-2,CASSPGTAIPFLTF,TGTGCCAGCAGCCCCGGGACAGCGATTCCGTTCTTAACCTTC
TRBV23-1,TRBD1,NA,TRBJ1-1,CASSQSFPKRDRINSSNTEAFF,TGCGCCAGCAGTCAATCTTTTCCAAAACGGGACAGGATTAATTCTTCGAACACTGAAGCTTTCTTT
TRBV6-1,TRBD1,NA,TRBJ1-1,CASSEAPGQGAEAFF,TGTGCCAGCAGTGAAGCGCCGGGACAGGGGGCTGAAGCTTTCTTT
TRBV5-5,NA,NA,TRBJ1-2,CASSPWGGSYGYTF,TGTGCCAGCAGCCCGTGGGGAGGGAGCTATGGCTACACCTTC
TRBV27,NA,NA,TRBJ2-3,CASKISRNTDTQYF,TGTGCCAGCAAAATATCACGAAACACAGATACGCAGTATTTT